This T cell receptor (beta chain) was captured in a study of early T cells in non-severe SARS-CoV-2 infection. Across the study: Chains from this unsorted whole-blood bulk RNA could not be paired.

TCRdb re-called the 5' RACE reads with MiXCR, one entry per CDR3 protein. The sample carries about 130,000 distinct CDR3 sequences, 15% recorded once. The CDR3 loop spans 13 amino acids. Trimming left V 1 base short and J 3 bases short, with 6 bases between. Per germline, CDR1 LGHDT and CDR2 YNNKEL (reference sequence). The rearrangement joins TRBV3-1 to TRBJ1-1; no clear D gene. This TCR came from an adult who was a healthcare worker with PCR-confirmed SARS-CoV-2 infection or an uninfected control (not recorded which). The sequenced sample consisted of whole blood. This CDR3 is CASSQGPDTEAFF. The CDR3 nucleotides read TGTGCCAGCAGCCAAGGACCGGACACTGAAGCTTTCTTT.